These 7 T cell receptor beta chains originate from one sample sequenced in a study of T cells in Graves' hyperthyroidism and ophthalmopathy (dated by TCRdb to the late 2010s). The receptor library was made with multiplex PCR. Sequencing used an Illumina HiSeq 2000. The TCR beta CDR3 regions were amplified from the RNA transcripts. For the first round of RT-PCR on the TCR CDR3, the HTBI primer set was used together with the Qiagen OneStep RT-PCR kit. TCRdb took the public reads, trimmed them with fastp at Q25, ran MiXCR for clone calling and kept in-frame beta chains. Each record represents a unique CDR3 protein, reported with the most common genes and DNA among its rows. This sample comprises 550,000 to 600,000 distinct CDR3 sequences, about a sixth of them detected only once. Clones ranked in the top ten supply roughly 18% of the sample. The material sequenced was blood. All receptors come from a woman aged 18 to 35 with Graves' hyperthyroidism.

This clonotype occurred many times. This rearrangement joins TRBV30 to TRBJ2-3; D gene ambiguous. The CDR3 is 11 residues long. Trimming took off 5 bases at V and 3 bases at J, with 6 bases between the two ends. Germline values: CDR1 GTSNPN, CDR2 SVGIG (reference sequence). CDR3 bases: TGTGCCTGGGGGTCTACAGATACGCAGTATTTT. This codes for CAWGSTDTQYF.

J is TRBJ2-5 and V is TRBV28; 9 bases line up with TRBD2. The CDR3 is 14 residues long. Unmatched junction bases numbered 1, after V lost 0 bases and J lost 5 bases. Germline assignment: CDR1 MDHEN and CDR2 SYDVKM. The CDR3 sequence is CASSLWAGGETQYF. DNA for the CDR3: TGTGCCAGCAGTTTATGGGCGGGAGGGGAGACCCAGTACTTC.

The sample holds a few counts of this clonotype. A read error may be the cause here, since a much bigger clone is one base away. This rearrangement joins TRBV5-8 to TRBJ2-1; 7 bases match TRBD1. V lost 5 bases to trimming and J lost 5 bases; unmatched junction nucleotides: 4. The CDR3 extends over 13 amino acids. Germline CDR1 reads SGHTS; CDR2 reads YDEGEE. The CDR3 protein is CASRPDRDNEQFF. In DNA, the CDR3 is TGTGCCAGCAGACCCGACAGGGACAATGAGCAGTTCTTC.

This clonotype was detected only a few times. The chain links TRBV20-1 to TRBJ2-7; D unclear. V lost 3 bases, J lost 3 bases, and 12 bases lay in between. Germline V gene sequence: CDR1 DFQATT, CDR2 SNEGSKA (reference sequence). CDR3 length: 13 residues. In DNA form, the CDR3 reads TGCAGTGCTAGCCCCCCGACCAACTACGAGCAGTACTTC. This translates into CSASPPTNYEQYF.

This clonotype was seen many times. The CDR3 sequence is CASSSGGFWGKRSEQYF. CDR3 DNA: TGTGCCAGCAGCTCTGGAGGTTTTTGGGGTAAGCGTTCCGAGCAGTACTTC. V usage is TRBV12-3 or TRBV12-4 and J usage is TRBJ2-7; perhaps TRBD2 as D (5 bases). V was cut by 6 bases and J by 6 bases, with 27 bases left in between. This CDR3 contains 17 residues.

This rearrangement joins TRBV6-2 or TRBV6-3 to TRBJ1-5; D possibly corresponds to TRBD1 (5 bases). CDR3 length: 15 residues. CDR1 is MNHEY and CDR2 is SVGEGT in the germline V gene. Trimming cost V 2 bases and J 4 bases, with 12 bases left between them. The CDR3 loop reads CASSYPDKANQPQHF. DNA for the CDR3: TGTGCCAGCAGTTACCCGGACAAGGCGAATCAGCCCCAGCATTTT.

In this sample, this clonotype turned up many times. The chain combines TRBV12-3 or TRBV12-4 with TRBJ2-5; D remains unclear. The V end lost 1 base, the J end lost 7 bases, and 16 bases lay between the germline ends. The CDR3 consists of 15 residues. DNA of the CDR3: TGTGCCAGCAGTTTAGTCGCCGTGCTGAAGGGGACCCAGTACTTC. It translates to CASSLVAVLKGTQYF.